This T cell receptor (beta chain) was recorded in a study of Graves' ophthalmopathy and Graves' hyperthyroidism. Comment on this clonotype: Its target is unknown.

Study-wide findings and caveats: The model reached around 66% sensitivity and about 72% specificity for predicting ophthalmopathy progression. Blood repertoires reportedly contained most expanded thyroid clonotypes above 0.001 frequency.

The CDR3 sequence is 13 residues long. Germline lookup yields CDR1 SGHDN and CDR2 FVKESK. Trimming pared 4 bases from V and 0 bases from J, leaving 7 bases between. Certain patients, namely those with other autoimmune diseases, uncontrolled infections, pregnancy or lactation, were excluded. Clinicians diagnosed using symptoms, serum thyroxine, TRAb, thyroid ultrasound and orbital computed tomography. As the template, RNA transcripts were used to amplify TCR beta CDR3 regions. RT-PCR in the first round used HTBI primers; a second-round multiplex PCR followed. One entry per CDR3 protein, called by TCRdb with MiXCR from the multiplex PCR reads. The sample comprises about 1.1 million distinct CDR3 sequences, around a third of which are singletons, and roughly 11% rests with the top ten.

The chain links TRBV14 to TRBJ2-7; D not resolved. The sample taken for sequencing was peripheral blood or thyroid tissue (not recorded which). This receptor was identified in an adult man with Graves' hyperthyroidism. The CDR3, as DNA: TGTGCCAGCAGCCGGTTTAGCTCCTACGAGCAGTACTTC. Amino acid sequence: CASSRFSSYEQYF. The entire variable domain, with the rest obtained from reference TRBV14 and TRBJ2-7, is as follows: EAGVTQFPSHSVIEKGQTVTLRCDPISGHDNLYWYRRVMGKEIKFLLHFVKESKQDESGMPNNRFLAERTGGTYSTLKVQPAELEDSGVYFCASSRFSSYEQYFGPGTRLTVT.